What follows are 18 T cell receptor beta chains derived from one specimen sequenced in a study of blood T cell repertoires in COVID-19. TCRdb's table, derived via immunoSEQ multiplex PCR, lists solely in-frame clones and lacks some. The sample has some 120,000 clones; about four fifths are singletons. Material for sequencing was peripheral blood. The origin of the receptors is an older man with active or convalescent COVID-19.

The chain has TRBV7-2 and TRBJ2-1; possibly TRBD2 for D (6 bases). The germline CDR1 and CDR2 sequences are SGHTA and FQGNSA. V shed 5 bases and J shed 5 bases, with 13 bases lying between them. This CDR3 is built from 14 residues. The CDR3 sequence is CASSLGGENNEQFF. In nucleotides, the CDR3 is TGTGCCAGCAGCCTGGGCGGGGAGAACAATGAGCAGTTCTTC.

The J gene is TRBJ2-1, the V gene TRBV10-3; maybe TRBD2 (5 bases). Germline loops: CDR1 ENHRY, CDR2 SYGVKD. This CDR3 contains 12 residues. With 0 bases removed from V and 8 bases from J, the gap between germline ends came to 5 bases. CDR3 sequence: CAISESRDEQFF. The CDR3 nucleotides read TGTGCCATCAGTGAGTCGCGGGATGAGCAGTTCTTC.

The chain is built from TRBV5-4 and TRBJ2-7, with D possibly being TRBD1 (5 bases). Germline-derived CDR1 and CDR2 are SGHNT and YYREEE (reference sequence). Trimming took off 1 base at V and 0 bases at J, with 11 bases between the two ends. This CDR3 has 15 residues. The CDR3 spells CASSLQGASSYEQYF. The CDR3 DNA is TGTGCCAGCAGCTTGCAGGGTGCCAGCTCCTACGAGCAGTACTTC.

The chain employs TRBV12-5 and TRBJ2-7, with D uncertain. This CDR3 has 12 amino acids. Germline CDR1 reads LGHNT; CDR2 reads FRNRAP. Trimming took 5 bases from V and 6 from J, leaving 11 bases between them. Written as DNA, the CDR3 is TGTGCTAGTGGTCTGACACCCCTCGAGCAGTACTTC. As protein: CASGLTPLEQYF.

The rearrangement links TRBV5-1 to TRBJ1-6, with 7 bases fitting TRBD1. Germline V gives CDR1 SGHRS, CDR2 YFSETQ. The CDR3 has 13 amino acids. After removal of 4 bases from V and 10 bases from J, the junction contained 5 bases not matched to a gene. This chain's CDR3 is CASSQGQQSPLHF. The CDR3, as DNA: TGCGCCAGCAGCCAGGGACAGCAGTCACCCCTCCACTTT. The complete variable domain, with remaining parts taken from reference TRBV5-1 and TRBJ1-6, reads KAGVTQTPRYLIKTRGQQVTLSCSPISGHRSVSWYQQTPGQGLQFLFEYFSETQRNKGNFPGRFSGRQFSNSRSEMNVSTLELGDSALYLCASSQGQQSPLHFGNGTRLTVT.

V usage is TRBV5-1 and J usage is TRBJ1-6, with 10 bases that match TRBD1. The CDR3 covers 14 residues. V was pared by 5 bases and J by 10 bases, with 6 bases of the junction left unmatched. CDR1 is SGHRS and CDR2 is YFSETQ in the germline V gene. The CDR3 sequence: CASSQGTGDSPLHF. The CDR3 DNA reads as TGCGCCAGCAGTCAAGGGACAGGGGACTCACCCCTCCACTTT. Full variable domain (rest looked up from reference TRBV5-1 and TRBJ1-6): KAGVTQTPRYLIKTRGQQVTLSCSPISGHRSVSWYQQTPGQGLQFLFEYFSETQRNKGNFPGRFSGRQFSNSRSEMNVSTLELGDSALYLCASSQGTGDSPLHFGNGTRLTVT.

The chain has TRBV7-9 and TRBJ2-2, with 9 bases aligning to TRBD2. Trimming at V came to 8 bases and at J to 4 bases, leaving 17 bases not matched to a gene. The CDR3 contains 18 residues. Germline values: CDR1 SEHNR, CDR2 FQNEAQ (reference sequence). The CDR3 bases are TGTGCCAGCCGATCCCCGCCGATCGCGGGGGGGTTCACCGGGGAGCTGTTTTTT. Translating gives CASRSPPIAGGFTGELFF.

A few counts support this clone. Written as DNA, the CDR3 is TGTGCCAGCAGCCAAGGAGGTGTATACGAGCAGTACTTC. Translation gives CASSQGGVYEQYF. This chain links TRBV14 with TRBJ2-7; no clear D gene. This CDR3 is built from 13 residues. Between the trimmed V and J ends, which lost 1 base and 4 bases, there was a span of 8 bases. Germline-derived CDR1 and CDR2 are SGHDN and FVKESK.

The V gene is TRBV5-4, the J gene TRBJ2-3; 8 bases are shared with TRBD1. Germline V CDR1 and CDR2: SGHNT, YYREEE (reference sequence). CDR3 size: 15 residues. Unmatched junction bases numbered 3, after V lost 0 bases and J lost 3 bases. The CDR3 here is CASSLADRGTDTQYF. The CDR3 DNA sequence: TGTGCCAGCAGCTTGGCCGACAGGGGAACAGATACGCAGTATTTT. The full variable domain, its missing parts supplied by reference TRBV5-4 and TRBJ2-3, is ETGVTQSPTHLIKTRGQQVTLRCSSQSGHNTVSWYQQALGQGPQFIFQYYREEENGRGNFPPRFSGLQFPNYSSELNVNALELDDSALYLCASSLADRGTDTQYFGPGTRLTVL.

This chain uses TRBV7-9 with TRBJ2-1; D is unresolved. Deletions cut 2 bases from V and 8 bases from J, with 10 bases between. This CDR3 has 13 amino acids. From germline, CDR1 is SEHNR and CDR2 FQNEAQ (reference sequence). CDR3: CASSLSVLHEQFF. CDR3 DNA: TGTGCCAGCAGCTTATCGGTCTTACATGAGCAGTTCTTC. Variable domain in full (rest from reference TRBV7-9 and TRBJ2-1): DTGVSQNPRHKITKRGQNVTFRCDPISEHNRLYWYRQTLGQGPEFLTYFQNEAQLEKSRLLSDRFSAERPKGSFSTLEIQRTEQGDSAMYLCASSLSVLHEQFFGPGTRLTVL.

J is TRBJ1-5 and V is TRBV12-3 or TRBV12-4; no reliable D call. Trimming shortened V by 5 bases and J by 6 bases, and 8 bases separated the two germline ends. The CDR3 covers 12 residues. The CDR3 DNA is TGTGCCAGCAGTCCCCTCCCTCAGCCCCAGCATTTT. Residues: CASSPLPQPQHF.

This sequence joins TRBV9 and TRBJ2-3; 15 bases agree with TRBD2. V was clipped by 4 bases and J by 0 bases; unmatched bases: 6. Per germline, CDR1 SGDLS and CDR2 YYNGEE. The CDR3 totals 18 residues. CDR3 protein: CASSSGTSGGSSTDTQYF. The CDR3 coding sequence is TGTGCCAGCAGCTCGGGGACTAGCGGGGGGTCTAGCACAGATACGCAGTATTTT.

The V gene is TRBV10-3, the J gene TRBJ1-4, with D possibly being TRBD1 (6 bases). Germline V gene sequence: CDR1 ENHRY, CDR2 SYGVKD. The CDR3 contains 16 residues. V lost 3 bases and J 6 bases, leaving 17 bases between the germline ends. The CDR3, as DNA: TGTGCCATCAGTGACTCGAACAGGGTGGGCGATGAAAAACTGTTTTTT. It is translated as CAISDSNRVGDEKLFF.

The chain combines TRBV4-2 with TRBJ2-7, with TRBD1 matching 8 bases. The CDR3 is 17 residues long. From germline, CDR1 is LGHNA and CDR2 YNFKEQ. Germline trimming cut 4 bases from V and 6 bases from J; bases unmatched to any gene: 17. The CDR3 DNA follows: TGTGCCAGCAGCCCCTCAATCCTACGGGAACAGGGGGGCGAGCAGTACTTC. It is translated as CASSPSILREQGGEQYF.

DNA of the CDR3: TGTGCCAGTAGTATGTCCCCCGGGGGGCCTAATTCACCCCTCCACTTT. It specifies CASSMSPGGPNSPLHF. The rearrangement links TRBV19 to TRBJ1-6; D possibly corresponds to TRBD1 (6 bases). Trimming removed 3 bases from V and 6 bases from J, with 15 bases in between. The CDR3 is made up of 16 amino acids. Per germline, CDR1 LNHDA and CDR2 SQIVND (reference sequence). Variable domain in full (rest from reference TRBV19 and TRBJ1-6): DGGITQSPKYLFRKEGQNVTLSCEQNLNHDAMYWYRQDPGQGLRLIYYSQIVNDFQKGDIAEGYSVSREKKESFPLTVTSAQKNPTAFYLCASSMSPGGPNSPLHFGNGTRLTVT.

This clone was picked up one time. The chain has TRBV27 and TRBJ1-6; 8 bases match TRBD1. The CDR3 has 14 amino acids. Losses at the gene ends were 7 bases for V and 7 bases for J; bases not matched to a gene: 6. The V gene's germline CDR1 is MNHEY and CDR2 SMNVEV (reference sequence). CDR3 sequence (DNA): TGTGCCAGCACCTACGGACAGGGCAATTCACCCCTCCACTTT. This sequence encodes CASTYGQGNSPLHF.

V usage is TRBV5-4 and J usage is TRBJ2-1; 8 nucleotides line up with TRBD2. Germline CDR1 SGHNT, CDR2 YYREEE (reference sequence). The CDR3 loop spans 13 amino acids. After removal of 2 bases from V and 8 bases from J, the junction contained 3 bases not matched to a gene. The CDR3 reads CASSFFSGDEQFF. The CDR3 bases are TGTGCCAGCAGCTTCTTTAGCGGGGATGAGCAGTTCTTC.

The J gene is TRBJ2-3, the V gene TRBV6-1; 8 bases are a match to TRBD1. This CDR3 region has 16 residues. CDR1 and CDR2 (germline): MNHNS, SASEGT. V dropped 3 bases and J dropped 2; count of bases not matched to a gene: 7. In DNA, the CDR3 is TGTGCCAGCAGTGAGAGACAGGGGCATTCCACAGATACGCAGTATTTT. Translation gives CASSERQGHSTDTQYF.